These 13 T cell receptor beta chains came from one sample sequenced in a study of CD8 T cells in Susac syndrome. Reverse transcription of about 0.5 to 1 ug RNA was performed with random hexamers. TCRdb re-called the immunoSEQ multiplex PCR reads with MiXCR, one entry per CDR3 protein. The repertoire holds 130,000 to 150,000 distinct CDR3 sequences, with less than 95% as singletons. Sequencing used CD4+ T cells from PBMCs. The receptor source for this set is a human donor in good health.

This clonotype was observed a single time. The chain recombines TRBV6-4 with TRBJ2-1; 8 positions match TRBD1. Trimming cost V 8 bases and J 10 bases; bases outside gene matches: 13. Germline loops: CDR1 MRHNA, CDR2 SNTAGT. The CDR3 length is 14 residues. CDR3 sequence (DNA): TGTGCCAGCCGCCGGGACAGGAGTCCGGGGGAGCAGTTCTTC. Translated, it gives CASRRDRSPGEQFF.

The V call is TRBV27, the J call TRBJ2-1; 9 positions agree with TRBD2. Germline CDR1 MNHEY, CDR2 SMNVEV (reference sequence). The CDR3 has 18 amino acids. The V and J ends lost 3 bases and 1 base, in that order; junction bases with no gene match: 10. The CDR3 sequence: CASSLARTSASSYNEQFF. The CDR3 DNA sequence: TGTGCCAGCAGTTTGGCCCGGACTAGCGCTTCGTCCTACAATGAGCAGTTCTTC.

This chain joins TRBV5-1 and TRBJ1-4; the match to TRBD1 covers 7 bases. The CDR3 is 15 amino acids. The germline gives CDR1 SGHRS, CDR2 YFSETQ. V lost 3 bases and J lost 4; bases outside the gene matches: 6. CDR3 in DNA: TGCGCCAGCAGCTCAAACAGGGGATTTAATGAAAAACTGTTTTTT. This translates into CASSSNRGFNEKLFF. Full variable domain (missing parts from reference TRBV5-1 and TRBJ1-4): KAGVTQTPRYLIKTRGQQVTLSCSPISGHRSVSWYQQTPGQGLQFLFEYFSETQRNKGNFPGRFSGRQFSNSRSEMNVSTLELGDSALYLCASSSNRGFNEKLFFGSGTQLSVL.

The sample holds a few counts of this clonotype. The chain combines TRBV7-9 with TRBJ2-7, with D unclear. Trimming removed 2 bases from V and 8 bases from J, with 7 bases in between. The CDR3 is 11 residues long. Germline values: CDR1 SEHNR, CDR2 FQNEAQ (reference sequence). The CDR3 is CASSLSTQQYF. Here the CDR3 DNA reads TGTGCCAGCAGCTTAAGCACTCAGCAGTACTTC.

Written as DNA, the CDR3 is TGTGCCAGCAGTGCAAAACAGGGTCTCCAAGAGACCCAGTACTTC. This gives the protein CASSAKQGLQETQYF. This chain joins TRBV25-1 and TRBJ2-5, with D perhaps matching TRBD1 (6 bases). V was clipped by 4 bases and J by 1 base, with 13 bases between them. The CDR3 consists of 15 residues. Germline values: CDR1 MGHDK, CDR2 SYGVNS.

This clonotype was seen just once. J is TRBJ2-5 and V is TRBV12-3 or TRBV12-4, with D perhaps TRBD2 (6 bases). The CDR3 contains 12 residues. V was pared by 3 bases and J by 7 bases, with 9 bases between. This CDR3 is CASSLGGGTQYF. CDR3 DNA sequence: TGTGCCAGCAGTTTGGGAGGCGGGACCCAGTACTTC.

The V gene is TRBV5-6, the J gene TRBJ2-7; the D gene could be TRBD1 or TRBD2 (5 bases each). V shed 7 bases and J shed 0 bases, with 11 bases lying between them. The CDR3 sequence is 13 residues long. CDR1 and CDR2 (germline): SGHDT, YYEEEE. The DNA for the CDR3 is TGTGCCAGCCGGGACCAAACCTCCTACGAGCAGTACTTC. It is translated as CASRDQTSYEQYF.

The V call is TRBV7-9, the J call TRBJ2-5, with 11 bases fitting TRBD1. Germline V gene data show CDR1 as SEHNR and CDR2 as FQNEAQ (reference sequence). The CDR3 contains 14 residues. J lost 5 bases, V lost 4 bases, and 3 bases had no gene match. CDR3 protein: CASSWDRGSETQYF. CDR3 nucleotide sequence: TGTGCCAGCAGCTGGGACAGGGGGTCCGAGACCCAGTACTTC. Full variable domain (rest looked up from reference TRBV7-9 and TRBJ2-5): DTGVSQNPRHKITKRGQNVTFRCDPISEHNRLYWYRQTLGQGPEFLTYFQNEAQLEKSRLLSDRFSAERPKGSFSTLEIQRTEQGDSAMYLCASSWDRGSETQYFGPGTRLLVL.

CDR3 DNA sequence: TGCGCCAGCAAACCCGTGGTGAACACTGAAGCTTTCTTT. Translating it yields CASKPVVNTEAFF. The chain combines TRBV5-1 with TRBJ1-1; D is unclear. CDR1 and CDR2 from the germline V gene are SGHRS and YFSETQ. Trimming cost V 6 bases and J 0 bases, with 9 bases left between them. This CDR3 spans 13 amino acids.

The rearrangement joins TRBV3-1 to TRBJ1-2; D possibly corresponds to TRBD1 (5 bases). This CDR3 comprises 16 residues. In germline, CDR1 is LGHDT, CDR2 YNNKEL (reference sequence). Trimming cost V 2 bases and J 2 bases, with 15 bases left between them. CDR3 protein: CASSQISGGKNYGYTF. The DNA for the CDR3 is TGTGCCAGCAGCCAAATATCGGGGGGGAAGAACTATGGCTACACCTTC.

The J gene is TRBJ2-1, the V gene TRBV2; 7 bases match TRBD1. The CDR3 length is 19 residues. CDR1 is SNHLY and CDR2 is FYNNEI in the germline V gene. V lost 4 bases and J lost 0; bases outside the gene matches: 15. The CDR3 region has the DNA TGTGCCAGCAGTGTGATACAGGGGTCGTTACCTAGCTCCTACAATGAGCAGTTCTTC. This codes for CASSVIQGSLPSSYNEQFF.

The V and J genes are TRBV7-2 and TRBJ2-2; 13 positions agree with TRBD2. The CDR3 length is 19 residues. Trimming took 7 bases from V and 7 from J; bases not matched to a gene: 18. Germline values: CDR1 SGHTA, CDR2 FQGNSA. This chain's CDR3 is CASTEGTSGRAILFGELFF. In nucleotides, the CDR3 is TGTGCCAGCACCGAAGGAACTAGCGGGAGGGCCATTCTATTCGGGGAGCTGTTTTTT.

The J gene is TRBJ1-1, the V gene TRBV27, with D unresolved. Germline values: CDR1 MNHEY, CDR2 SMNVEV (reference sequence). The V end lost 5 bases, the J end lost 1 base, and 17 bases lay between the germline ends. CDR3 length: 16 residues. This chain's CDR3 is CASSPLEHVRNTEAFF. The CDR3 DNA reads TGTGCCAGCAGTCCCCTAGAACACGTCAGGAACACTGAAGCTTTCTTT.